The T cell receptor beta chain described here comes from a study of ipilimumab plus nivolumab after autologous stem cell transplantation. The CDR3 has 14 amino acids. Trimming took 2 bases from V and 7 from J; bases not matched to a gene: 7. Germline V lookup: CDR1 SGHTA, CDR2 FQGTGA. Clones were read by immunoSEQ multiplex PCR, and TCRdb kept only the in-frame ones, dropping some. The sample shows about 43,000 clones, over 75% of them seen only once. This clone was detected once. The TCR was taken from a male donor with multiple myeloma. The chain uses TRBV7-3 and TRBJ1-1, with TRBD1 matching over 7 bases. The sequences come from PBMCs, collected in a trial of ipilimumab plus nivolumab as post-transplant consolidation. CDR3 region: CASSLSARDSEAFF. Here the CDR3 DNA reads TGTGCCAGCAGCTTATCAGCACGGGACAGTGAAGCTTTCTTT.